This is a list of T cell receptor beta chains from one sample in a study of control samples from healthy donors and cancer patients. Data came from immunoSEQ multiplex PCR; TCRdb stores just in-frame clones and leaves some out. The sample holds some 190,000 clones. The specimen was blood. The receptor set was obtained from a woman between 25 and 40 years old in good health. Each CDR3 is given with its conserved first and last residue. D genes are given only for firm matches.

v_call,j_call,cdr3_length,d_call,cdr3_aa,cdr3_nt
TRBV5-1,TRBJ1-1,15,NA,CASSLSQVGKTEAFF,TGCGCCAGCAGCTTGTCCCAGGTGGGGAAGACTGAAGCTTTCTTT
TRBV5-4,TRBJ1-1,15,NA,CASSLPQGPSTEAFF,TGTGCCAGCAGCCTCCCCCAGGGTCCGAGCACTGAAGCTTTCTTT
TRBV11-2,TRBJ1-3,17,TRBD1,CASSSRDSFFSGNTIYF,TGTGCCAGCAGCTCTAGGGACAGTTTCTTCTCTGGAAACACCATATATTTT
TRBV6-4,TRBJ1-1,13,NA,CASSSGESTEAFF,TGTGCCAGCAGTTCAGGGGAAAGCACTGAAGCTTTCTTT
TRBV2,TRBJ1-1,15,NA,CASIKRGEINTEAFF,TGTGCCAGCATAAAGCGCGGGGAGATTAACACTGAAGCTTTCTTT
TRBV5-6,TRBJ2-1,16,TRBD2,CASSLVMTSAGNEQFF,TGTGCCAGCAGCTTGGTCATGACTAGCGCTGGCAATGAGCAGTTCTTC
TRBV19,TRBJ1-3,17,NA,CASSIGARSGSGNTIYF,TGTGCCAGTAGTATTGGTGCCCGGTCGGGCTCTGGAAACACCATATATTTT
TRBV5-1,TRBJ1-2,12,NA,CASSLDRYGYTF,TGCGCCAGCAGCTTGGACCGCTATGGCTACACCTTC
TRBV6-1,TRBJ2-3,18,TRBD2,CASSEAPLLAGGTDTQYF,TGTGCCAGCAGTGAAGCGCCCCTACTAGCGGGGGGAACAGATACGCAGTATTTT
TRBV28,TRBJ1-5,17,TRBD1,CASSLPPGQVSNQPQHF,TGTGCCAGCAGTCTTCCACCGGGACAGGTCTCCAATCAGCCCCAGCATTTT
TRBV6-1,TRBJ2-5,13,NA,CASSEGSSQTQYF,TGTGCCAGCAGTGAAGGAAGTTCCCAGACCCAGTACTTC
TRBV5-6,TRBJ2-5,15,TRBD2,CASSQLAAASETQYF,TGTGCCAGCAGCCAACTAGCGGCCGCCTCGGAGACCCAGTACTTC
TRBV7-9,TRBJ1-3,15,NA,CASSLIRSSGNTIYF,TGTGCCAGCAGCTTAATCCGGAGCTCTGGAAACACCATATATTTT
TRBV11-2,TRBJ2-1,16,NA,CASSGTTSLRRNEQFF,TGTGCCAGCAGCGGAACGACTAGTTTAAGGAGGAATGAGCAGTTCTTC
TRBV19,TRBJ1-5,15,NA,CASSPDRRDNQPQHF,TGTGCCAGTAGTCCTGACAGACGGGATAATCAGCCCCAGCATTTT
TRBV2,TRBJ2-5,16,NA,CASSLHLPGLLETQYF,TGTGCCAGCAGTCTACACCTCCCGGGACTCCTAGAGACCCAGTACTTC